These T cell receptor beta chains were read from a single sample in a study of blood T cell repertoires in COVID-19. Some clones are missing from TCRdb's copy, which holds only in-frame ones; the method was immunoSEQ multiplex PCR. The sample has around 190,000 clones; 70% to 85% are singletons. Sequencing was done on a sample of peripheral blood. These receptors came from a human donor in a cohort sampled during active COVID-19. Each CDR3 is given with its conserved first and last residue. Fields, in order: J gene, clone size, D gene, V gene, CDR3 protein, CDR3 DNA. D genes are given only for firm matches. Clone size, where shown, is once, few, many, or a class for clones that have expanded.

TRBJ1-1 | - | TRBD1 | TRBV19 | CASSRRTGGNTEAFF | TGTGCCAGTAGTCGACGGACAGGGGGGAACACTGAAGCTTTCTTT
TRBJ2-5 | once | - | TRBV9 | CASSVAGALQGQETQYF | TGTGCCAGCAGCGTAGCGGGGGCCTTACAGGGGCAAGAGACCCAGTACTTC
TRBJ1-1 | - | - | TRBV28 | CASSLPGDDATEAFF | TGTGCCAGCAGTTTACCAGGGGATGACGCTACTGAAGCTTTCTTT
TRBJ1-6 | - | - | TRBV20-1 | CSASVPGSSPLHF | TGCAGTGCTAGTGTTCCAGGTTCTTCACCCCTCCACTTT
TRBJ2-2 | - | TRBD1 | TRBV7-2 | CASSPGGRSGELFF | TGTGCCAGCAGCCCAGGGGGCAGGTCCGGGGAGCTGTTTTTT
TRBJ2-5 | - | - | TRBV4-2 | CASSQGGASGRETQYF | TGTGCCAGCAGCCAAGGCGGGGCGAGCGGTCGGGAGACCCAGTACTTC
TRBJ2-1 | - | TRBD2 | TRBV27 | CASSSPRLAGGPDEQFF | TGTGCCAGCAGTTCCCCACGACTAGCGGGAGGGCCGGATGAGCAGTTCTTC
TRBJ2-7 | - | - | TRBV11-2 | CASSPSVLEGSYEQYF | TGTGCCAGCAGCCCTAGCGTACTAGAGGGGTCCTACGAGCAGTACTTC
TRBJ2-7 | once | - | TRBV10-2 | CASSEPGLITREDYEQYF | TGCGCCAGCAGTGAGCCGGGACTTATCACAAGGGAGGACTACGAGCAGTACTTC
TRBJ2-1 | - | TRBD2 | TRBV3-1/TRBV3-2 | CASSPRLYYLREGNEQFF | TGTGCCAGCAGCCCAAGACTATATTATTTGCGGGAGGGAAATGAGCAGTTCTTC
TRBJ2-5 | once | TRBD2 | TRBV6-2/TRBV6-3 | CASSSLGLAGVSRSRTQYF | TGTGCCAGCAGTTCCCTCGGACTAGCGGGAGTTAGCCGAAGTCGGACCCAGTACTTC
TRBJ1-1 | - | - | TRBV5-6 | CASTGLVNTEAFF | TGTGCCAGCACCGGTTTGGTGAACACTGAAGCTTTCTTT
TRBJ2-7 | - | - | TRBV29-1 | CSVGRMRTSTYEQYF | TGCAGCGTTGGGAGGATGAGGACCTCCACCTACGAGCAGTACTTC
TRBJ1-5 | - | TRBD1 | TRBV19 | CASSRQGNQPQHF | TGTGCCAGTAGTAGACAGGGTAATCAGCCCCAGCATTTT
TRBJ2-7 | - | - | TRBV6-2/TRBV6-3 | CASSYRAGSSYEQYF | TGTGCCAGCAGTTACCGCGCGGGAAGCTCCTACGAGCAGTACTTC
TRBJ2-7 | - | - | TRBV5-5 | CASSPGAGALYEQYF | TGTGCCAGCAGCCCGGGAGCTGGGGCGCTCTACGAGCAGTACTTC
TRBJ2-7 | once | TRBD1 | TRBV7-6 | CASSYITGQGDYEQYF | TGTGCCAGCAGCTACATCACGGGACAGGGGGACTACGAGCAGTACTTC
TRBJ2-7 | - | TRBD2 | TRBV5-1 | CASSRQRDSYEQYF | TGCGCCAGCTCCCGCCAGCGGGACTCCTACGAGCAGTACTTC
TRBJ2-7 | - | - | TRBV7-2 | CASAPAGGGSYEQYF | TGTGCCAGCGCGCCGGCCGGGGGAGGAAGCTACGAGCAGTACTTC
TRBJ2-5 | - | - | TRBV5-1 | CASSKTGMQETQYF | TGCGCCAGCAGCAAAACAGGGATGCAGGAGACCCAGTACTTC
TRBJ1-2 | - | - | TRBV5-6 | CASSSTDSNYGYTF | TGTGCCAGCAGCTCGACAGATTCAAACTATGGCTACACCTTC
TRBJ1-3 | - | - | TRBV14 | CASSPRTGEPLWGNTIYF | TGTGCCAGCAGCCCCCGGACGGGGGAACCTCTCTGGGGAAACACCATATATTTT
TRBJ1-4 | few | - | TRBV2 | CASSAQTNYNEKLFF | TGTGCCAGCAGTGCCCAGACAAATTATAATGAAAAACTGTTTTTT
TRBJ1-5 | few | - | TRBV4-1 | CASSQDPRQPQHF | TGCGCCAGCAGCCAAGATCCGAGACAGCCCCAGCATTTT
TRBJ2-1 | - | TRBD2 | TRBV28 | CASSLGTSGGYNEQFF | TGTGCCAGCAGCCTGGGGACTAGCGGGGGGTACAATGAGCAGTTCTTC
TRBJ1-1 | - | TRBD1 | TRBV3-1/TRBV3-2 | CASSQDGTEIGNTEAFF | TGTGCCAGCAGCCAAGATGGGACAGAAATAGGGAACACTGAAGCTTTCTTT
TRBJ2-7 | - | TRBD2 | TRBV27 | CASSTPGLAGKSAQYF | TGTGCCAGCAGTACTCCCGGACTAGCGGGAAAAAGCGCGCAGTACTTC
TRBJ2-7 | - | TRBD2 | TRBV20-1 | CSASIAGGPHYEQYF | TGCAGTGCTAGTATAGCGGGAGGGCCTCACTACGAGCAGTACTTC
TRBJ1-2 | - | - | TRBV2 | CASSGQPDANYGYTF | TGTGCCAGCAGTGGACAGCCTGACGCTAACTATGGCTACACCTTC
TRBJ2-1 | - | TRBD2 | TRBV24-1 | CATSVTGGRYSDEQFF | TGTGCCACCAGTGTCACGGGGGGACGATACTCCGATGAGCAGTTCTTC
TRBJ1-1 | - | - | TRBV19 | CASSMGAVEAFF | TGTGCCAGTAGTATGGGGGCAGTCGAAGCTTTCTTT
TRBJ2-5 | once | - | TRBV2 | CASSGRQGEETQYF | TGTGCCAGCAGCGGACGTCAGGGCGAAGAGACCCAGTACTTC
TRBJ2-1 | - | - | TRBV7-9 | CASSLMLALNNEQFF | TGTGCCAGCAGCTTAATGCTAGCGCTCAACAATGAGCAGTTCTTC
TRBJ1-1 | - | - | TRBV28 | CASRRQVQSNTEAFF | TGTGCCAGCAGACGACAGGTCCAATCAAACACTGAAGCTTTCTTT
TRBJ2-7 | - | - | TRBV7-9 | CASSLRGGEQYF | TGTGCCAGCAGCTTGAGGGGAGGCGAGCAGTACTTC
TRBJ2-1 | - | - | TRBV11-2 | CASSLLAQSYNEQFF | TGTGCCAGCAGCTTACTAGCGCAATCCTACAATGAGCAGTTCTTC
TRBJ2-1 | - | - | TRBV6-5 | CASTPRFGYYNEQFF | TGTGCCAGCACCCCCAGGTTCGGCTACTACAATGAGCAGTTCTTC
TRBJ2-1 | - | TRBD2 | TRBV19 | CASMGTSQGNEQFF | TGTGCCAGTATGGGGACTAGCCAAGGGAATGAGCAGTTCTTC
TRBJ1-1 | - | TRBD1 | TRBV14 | CASSLLWRDSEAFF | TGTGCCAGCAGCCTCTTATGGAGGGACAGTGAAGCTTTCTTT
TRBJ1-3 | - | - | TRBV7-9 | CASSSAEGDLSGNTIYF | TGTGCCAGCAGCTCCGCCGAGGGGGATCTCTCTGGAAACACCATATATTTT
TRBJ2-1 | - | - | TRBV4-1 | CASSQELLEGSGEQFF | TGCGCCAGCAGCCAAGAGTTGCTGGAGGGATCGGGTGAGCAGTTCTTC
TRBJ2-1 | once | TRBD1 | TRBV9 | CASSPGQGGTYNEQFF | TGTGCCAGCAGCCCCGGACAGGGCGGGACCTACAATGAGCAGTTCTTC